Included here is one T cell receptor (beta chain) sequence, with context. Its specificity is unknown. This record comes from a study of T cells in localized non-small cell lung cancer. The study's findings and limits: In the blood, greater T cell density corresponded to longer overall survival. Because sequencing included only one region (of the tumor), heterogeneity remains possible. Uninvolved adjacent lung had the highest recorded T cell clonality, with tumor below it.

Unmatched junction bases numbered 7, after V lost 6 bases and J lost 4 bases. This CDR3 is 14 amino acids long. Germline lookup yields CDR1 LNHDA and CDR2 SQIVND (reference sequence). Produced via immunoSEQ multiplex PCR; TCRdb's table is partial and in-frame only. The sample lists around 20,000 clones; approximately 91% were seen once. The chain is built from TRBV19 and TRBJ2-7; 9 positions agree with TRBD2. Sequenced material: peripheral blood, taken before any cancer treatment. This receptor was taken from a man aged 35 to 69 with stage I lung adenocarcinoma. The CDR3 DNA sequence: TGTGCCAGTAGACGTGCGGGAGGGCCGTACGAGCAGTACTTC. This encodes CASRRAGGPYEQYF.